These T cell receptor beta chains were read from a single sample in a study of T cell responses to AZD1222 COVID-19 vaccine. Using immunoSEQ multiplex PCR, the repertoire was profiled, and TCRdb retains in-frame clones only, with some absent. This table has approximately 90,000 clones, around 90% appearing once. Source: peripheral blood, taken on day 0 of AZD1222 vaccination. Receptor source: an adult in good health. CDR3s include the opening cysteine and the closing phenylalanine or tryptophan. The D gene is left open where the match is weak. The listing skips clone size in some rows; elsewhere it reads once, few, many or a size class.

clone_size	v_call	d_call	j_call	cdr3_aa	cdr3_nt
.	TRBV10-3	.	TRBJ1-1	CAISAAGRNTEAFF	TGTGCCATCAGTGCTGCGGGTCGGAACACTGAAGCTTTCTTT
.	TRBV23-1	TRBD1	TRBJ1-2	CASSPGYMTGRYGYTF	TGCGCCAGCAGTCCCGGGTACATGACAGGGCGGTATGGCTACACCTTC
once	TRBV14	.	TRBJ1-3	CASSQDQGNTIYF	TGTGCCAGCAGCCAAGATCAGGGAAACACCATATATTTT
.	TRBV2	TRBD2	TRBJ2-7	CASRTSGSSYEQYF	TGTGCCAGCAGGACTAGCGGGAGCTCCTACGAGCAGTACTTC
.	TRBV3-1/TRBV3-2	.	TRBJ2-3	CASRLSGVTDTQYF	TGTGCCAGCAGATTAAGCGGAGTCACAGATACGCAGTATTTT
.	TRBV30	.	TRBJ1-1	CASDRSENTEAFF	TGTGCCTCTGACAGATCGGAGAACACTGAAGCTTTCTTT
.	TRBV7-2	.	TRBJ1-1	CASSLAPEAFF	TGTGCCAGCAGCTTAGCCCCTGAAGCTTTCTTT
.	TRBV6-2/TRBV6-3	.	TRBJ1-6	CASSYPRDSPLHF	TGTGCCAGCAGTTACCCCAGGGATTCACCCCTCCACTTT
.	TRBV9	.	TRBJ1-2	CASSVTLNYGYTF	TGTGCCAGCAGCGTCACCCTCAACTATGGCTACACCTTC
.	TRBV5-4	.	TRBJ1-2	CASSLAGHGYGYTF	TGTGCCAGCAGCTTGGCCGGTCATGGCTATGGCTACACCTTC
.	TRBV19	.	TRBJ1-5	CASIRGGGNQPQHF	TGTGCCAGTATAAGGGGCGGTGGAAATCAGCCCCAGCATTTT
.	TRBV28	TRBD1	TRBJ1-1	CASSYPQGMNTEAFF	TGTGCCAGCAGTTACCCACAGGGGATGAACACTGAAGCTTTCTTT
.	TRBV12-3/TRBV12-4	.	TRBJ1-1	CASSLGWDTEAFF	TGTGCCAGCAGTCTCGGGTGGGACACTGAAGCTTTCTTT